This T cell receptor (beta chain) emerged from a study of a mutant IDH1 vaccine in newly diagnosed glioma (dated by TCRdb to 2020 to 2023). For the study in its entirety: Patients were given eight vaccinations, in weeks 1, 3, 5, 7, 11, 15, 19 and 23, which matched visits V03 through V10. Vaccination started 4-6 weeks after radiotherapy alone, or was given together with temozolomide cycles in the groups whose treatment included chemotherapy. Of the 25 to 35 patients who were treated, about 62% were male and around 38% were female, and the mean age was around 40 years. Prior to enrollment, standard therapy consisting of radiotherapy alone, temozolomide alone, or radiochemotherapy with temozolomide had been administered to patients, with the combination being received by most patients. Six visits were used for peripheral blood collection: V03 (baseline), V05, V07, V10, V12 and V13. For exploratory analyses, around 23 treated patients had longitudinal TCRB deep sequencing done wherever samples were available.

Results and caveats for the whole study, not just this receptor: Pseudoprogression appeared unrelated to alterations in the top peripheral T cell clonotypes detected by TCRB sequencing. Immune responses induced by the vaccine were seen in around 94% of patients across multiple MHC alleles. It was noted by the authors that analyses of patient blood samples could not be reproduced owing to sample limitations. Selection of PBMC samples for TCRB deep sequencing was based on availability.

As to this clone: The clone's antigen remains unknown. No clone much larger than this one lies a single base away; base qualities are absent.

The library was obtained by the immunoSEQ multiplex PCR assay. The hsTCRB Kit was used according to the manufacturer's protocol to amplify rearranged TCR beta chain sequences. An Illumina MiSeq was used to sequence the TCRB libraries. As for the original processing: The proprietary platform of the kit vendor was used for demultiplexing, trimming and gene mapping. Here the immuneACCESS table is served through TCRdb, limited to in-frame sequences with V and J called. Missing clones are a known gap in these copies; in checked studies unresolved V genes cover under half, and the rest lacks a known reason. The V and J calls and clone size come from that table; D and trimming were worked out from the DNA. In all, the sample holds some 120,000 clones, and over 75% of those were seen once. 4.5% to 5.5% of the sample is taken by the ten largest. This specimen's time point label, per the study, means: week 11, during vaccination. Every vaccine dose consisted of 300 ug of a 20-mer mutant IDH1 peptide in Montanide, administered subcutaneously together with topical imiquimod. All donors had newly diagnosed IDH1-mutant astrocytomas of WHO grade 3 or 4 that showed loss of nuclear ATRX. The samples were drawn from NOA16, a multicentre, single-arm, open-label phase I trial in Germany that tested a mutant IDH1 peptide vaccine in humans for the first time. The DNeasy Blood and Tissue Kit was used to extract genomic DNA from EDTA blood for TCRB sequencing.

CDR1 and CDR2 are read off the germline V gene as MNHEY and SVGAGI. V sheds 2 bases and J sheds 7 bases, leaving 12 bases between their ends. Measured from the cysteine to the phenylalanine, the CDR3 is 14 residues long. Kept here is only the CDR3 DNA, which spans 42 bases and is read in frame from base 1. The V and J segments used are TRBV6-5 and TRBJ2-1; the D gene lacks a confident call. The origin of this receptor is a man aged 40-55 years with glioma. The input for sequencing was PBMCs, taken from a glioma patient whose treatment included an IDH1 peptide vaccine. The DNA is TGTGCCAGCAGTTACGAAGGGAAAGAGAATGAGCAGTTCTTC. This translates into CASSYEGKENEQFF.